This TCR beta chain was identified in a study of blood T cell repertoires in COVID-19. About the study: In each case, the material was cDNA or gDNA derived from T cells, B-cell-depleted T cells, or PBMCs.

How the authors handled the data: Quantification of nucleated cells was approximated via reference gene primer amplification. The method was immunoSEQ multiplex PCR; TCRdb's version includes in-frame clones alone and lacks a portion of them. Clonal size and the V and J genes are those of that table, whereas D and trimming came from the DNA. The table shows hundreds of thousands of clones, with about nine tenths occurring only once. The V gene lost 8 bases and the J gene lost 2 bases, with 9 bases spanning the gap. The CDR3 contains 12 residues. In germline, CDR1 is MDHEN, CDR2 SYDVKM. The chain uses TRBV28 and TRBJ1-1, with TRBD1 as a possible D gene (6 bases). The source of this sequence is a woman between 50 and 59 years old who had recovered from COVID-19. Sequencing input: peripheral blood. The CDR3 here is CASQGLNTEAFF. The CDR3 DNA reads TGTGCCAGCCAGGGGTTAAACACTGAAGCTTTCTTT.